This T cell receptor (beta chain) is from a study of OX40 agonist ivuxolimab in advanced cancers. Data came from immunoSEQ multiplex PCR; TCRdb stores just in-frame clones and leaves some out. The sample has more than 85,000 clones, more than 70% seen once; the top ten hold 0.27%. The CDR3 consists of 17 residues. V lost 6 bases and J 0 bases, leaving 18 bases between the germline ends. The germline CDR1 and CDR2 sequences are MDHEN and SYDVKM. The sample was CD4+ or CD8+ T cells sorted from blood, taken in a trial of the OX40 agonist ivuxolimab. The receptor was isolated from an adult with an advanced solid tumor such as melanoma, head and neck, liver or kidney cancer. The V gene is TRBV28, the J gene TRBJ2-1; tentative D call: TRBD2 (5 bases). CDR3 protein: CASSPTEGPRSYNEQFF. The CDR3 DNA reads TGTGCCAGCAGCCCAACTGAGGGCCCTCGCTCCTACAATGAGCAGTTCTTC.